Listed below are T cell receptor beta chains from one sample, sequenced in a study of T cell changes during pregnancy in multiple sclerosis. Generated by immunoSEQ multiplex PCR, the TCRdb table keeps only in-frame clones and is missing some. The profile shows approximately 100,000 clones, around 90% of them singletons. The material was peripheral blood, obtained in the second trimester of pregnancy. All receptors derive from a female donor with multiple sclerosis, enrolled in a pregnancy study. CDR3s include the opening cysteine and the closing phenylalanine or tryptophan. A D gene is named only where the DNA matches it firmly. Only some rows state a clone size, as once, few, many or a class for expanded clones.

D gene	J gene	V gene	clone size	CDR3 DNA	CDR3 protein
TRBD2	TRBJ2-7	TRBV5-1	.	TGCGCCAGCAGGATGTCATCTAGCGGGGGTACCTACGAGCAGTACTTC	CASRMSSSGGTYEQYF
.	TRBJ2-2	TRBV6-5	.	TGTGCCAGCAGATCGACAGGTCTGAACACCGGGGAGCTGTTTTTT	CASRSTGLNTGELFF
.	TRBJ2-7	TRBV30	.	TGTGCCTGGAGTGAGGGACACTCTAGTGGGCAGTACTTC	CAWSEGHSSGQYF
TRBD1	TRBJ1-2	TRBV6-1	once	TGTGCCAGCAGTGAAATGCGAATACAGGGGGCCTATGGCTACACCTTC	CASSEMRIQGAYGYTF
.	TRBJ2-1	TRBV9	.	TGTGCCAGCAGCGTAGGCGACAGACCTAATGAGCAGTTCTTC	CASSVGDRPNEQFF
TRBD1	TRBJ2-6	TRBV19	.	TGTGCCAGTAGTAGAAACTCAGGGGGCGTATCCTCCTCTGGGGCCAACGTCCTGACTTTC	CASSRNSGGVSSSGANVLTF
TRBD1	TRBJ1-1	TRBV2	.	TGTGCCAGCAGTGCAGGGGGACCGAACACTGAAGCTTTCTTT	CASSAGGPNTEAFF
TRBD2	TRBJ2-3	TRBV27	.	TGTGCCAGCAGTTCTAGGAAACTAGCGGGAGGCTTGACAGATACGCAGTATTTT	CASSSRKLAGGLTDTQYF
.	TRBJ1-5	TRBV6-1	once	TGTGCCAGCAGGGAGGACGCCTATGGCAATCAGCCCCAGCATTTT	CASREDAYGNQPQHF
.	TRBJ1-5	TRBV19	.	TGTGCCAGTAGTAAGCCATTTAGCAATCAGCCCCAGCATTTT	CASSKPFSNQPQHF
.	TRBJ2-7	TRBV5-4	.	TGTGCCAGCAGCTTGGTTGGTTCCAGCTCCTACGAGCAGTACTTC	CASSLVGSSSYEQYF
TRBD1	TRBJ1-5	TRBV15	.	TGTGCCACCAGCCCACGACAGGGACCTAATCAGCCCCAGCATTTT	CATSPRQGPNQPQHF
.	TRBJ1-2	TRBV2	.	TGTGCCAGCAGTGATAACCAGTCTTATGGCTACACCTTC	CASSDNQSYGYTF
.	TRBJ1-1	TRBV29-1	.	TGCAGCGTTGAAGTGAGCGGCACTGAAGCTTTCTTT	CSVEVSGTEAFF
.	TRBJ1-4	TRBV15	.	TGTGCCACCAGCAGAGATGGCGGGAAGGGGAGGAAACTGTTTTTT	CATSRDGGKGRKLFF
TRBD1	TRBJ1-2	TRBV6-5	.	TGTGCCAGCAGCCGGACGGGACAGGGGAAAGGTGGCTACACCTTC	CASSRTGQGKGGYTF
TRBD1	TRBJ2-7	TRBV10-3	.	TGTGCCATCAGTGGGAAGTCCGGGACAGGGGACGAGCAGTACTTC	CAISGKSGTGDEQYF
.	TRBJ2-2	TRBV9	.	TGTGCCAGCAGCGTAGGCACAAACACCGGGGAGCTGTTTTTT	CASSVGTNTGELFF
.	TRBJ1-1	TRBV7-9	.	TGTGCCAGCAGCACCCCCCGGGGGTGGACTGACACTGAAGCTTTCTTT	CASSTPRGWTDTEAFF
.	TRBJ1-6	TRBV7-2	.	TGTGCCAGCAGCACTACAGGGTATAATTCACCCCTCCACTTT	CASSTTGYNSPLHF